This T cell receptor (beta chain) was found in a study of cytomegalovirus exposure and HLA in healthy donors. Study context: Caucasian-associated ancestry cluster membership applied to about four fifths of several hundred genotyped donors. Study results and caveats: The study had only CMV serostatus as immune exposure information.

PCR used 60 Vbeta primers and 13 Jbeta primers. Assay used: immunoSEQ multiplex PCR; TCRdb lists only in-frame clones, some missing. The repertoire holds about 120,000 clones, with 76% as singletons. The CDR3 covers 15 residues. The V and J ends lost 1 base and 3 bases respectively, with 12 bases between them. Germline values: CDR1 GTSNPN, CDR2 SVGIG (reference sequence). As for this clone: The antigen is unknown.

The chain recombines TRBV30 with TRBJ1-4; D ambiguous. The TCR sequence derives from a woman aged 40 to 50 in good health and CMV-seropositive. The sequenced sample was PBMCs. The CDR3 here is CAWSEWARSNEKLFF. In DNA, the CDR3 is TGTGCCTGGAGTGAGTGGGCCAGATCTAATGAAAAACTGTTTTTT.